The present entry profiles one TCR beta chain with its context. With 3 bases removed from V and 0 bases from J, the gap between germline ends came to 15 bases. CDR1 is MNHEY and CDR2 is SVGEGT in the germline V gene. This CDR3 has 17 amino acids. It was ten milliliters of peripheral blood that were drawn from each donor. Isolated PBMCs totaled at least 6.5 million in each sample. The sample is drawn from a study of blood T cells in healthy people across ages. A second about 7 to 12 cycle PCR used barcoded and J-beta primers. TCRdb re-called the 5' RACE reads with MiXCR, one entry per CDR3 protein. The sample lists 1.5 million to 2 million distinct CDR3 sequences; 40% to 55% were seen once.

The chain couples TRBV6-2 or TRBV6-3 to TRBJ2-1, with D possibly being TRBD1 or TRBD2 (5 bases each). The clonotype originates from a woman between 35 and 50 years old in good health. The sample comprised blood. CDR3 sequence: CASSYEPGDLSYNEQFF. In DNA, the CDR3 is TGTGCCAGCAGTTATGAGCCCGGGGACCTCTCCTACAATGAGCAGTTCTTC.